A selection of T cell receptor beta chains follows, all from one sample in a study of T cell responses to AZD1222 COVID-19 vaccine. Produced via immunoSEQ multiplex PCR; TCRdb's table is partial and in-frame only. Of roughly 120,000 clones in the sample, roughly 84% were seen once. The sample in question was peripheral blood, obtained on day 0 of AZD1222 vaccination. These receptors were taken from an adult in good health. Each CDR3 is given with its conserved first and last residue. The D gene is left open where the match is weak. For some rows the clone size is stated as once, few or many, or as a class when expanded; others skip it.

d_gene: TRBD2
j_gene: TRBJ2-7
v_gene: TRBV3-1/TRBV3-2
abundance: once
len: 16
CDR3nt: TGTGCCAGCAGCCAAGAGAGCGGGAGGTCAACCTACGAGCAGTACTTC
CDR3aa: CASSQESGRSTYEQYF

d_gene: TRBD1
j_gene: TRBJ1-1
v_gene: TRBV30
abundance: -
len: 15
CDR3nt: TGTGCCTGGACCATGTGGACAGGAAGGGGCACTGAAGCTTTCTTT
CDR3aa: CAWTMWTGRGTEAFF

d_gene: -
j_gene: TRBJ1-1
v_gene: TRBV12-3/TRBV12-4
abundance: -
len: 13
CDR3nt: TGTGCCAGCAGAGTGACAGGGAACACTGAAGCTTTCTTT
CDR3aa: CASRVTGNTEAFF

d_gene: -
j_gene: TRBJ2-7
v_gene: TRBV7-9
abundance: -
len: 15
CDR3nt: TGTGCCAGCAGCAAGTCGGGGGCAAACTCCTACGAGCAGTACTTC
CDR3aa: CASSKSGANSYEQYF

d_gene: -
j_gene: TRBJ2-7
v_gene: TRBV2
abundance: -
len: 13
CDR3nt: TGTGCCAGCAGGGCTGGGGGGGGCAACGAGCAGTACTTC
CDR3aa: CASRAGGGNEQYF

d_gene: -
j_gene: TRBJ2-2
v_gene: TRBV5-1
abundance: -
len: 15
CDR3nt: TGCGCCAGCAGCCTAGATGGGAGATTTACCGGGGAGCTGTTTTTT
CDR3aa: CASSLDGRFTGELFF

d_gene: -
j_gene: TRBJ1-1
v_gene: TRBV27
abundance: -
len: 15
CDR3nt: TGTGCCAGCAGTCCCTGGGGGACGGCGAACACTGAAGCTTTCTTT
CDR3aa: CASSPWGTANTEAFF

d_gene: -
j_gene: TRBJ2-1
v_gene: TRBV19
abundance: -
len: 13
CDR3nt: TGTGCCAGTAGTATAGTAGGCAGCAATGAGCAGTTCTTC
CDR3aa: CASSIVGSNEQFF

d_gene: TRBD1
j_gene: TRBJ2-7
v_gene: TRBV7-2
abundance: -
len: 16
CDR3nt: TGTGCCAGCAGCTTAGCTACGGACAGGGTTGGTTCCGAGCAGTACTTC
CDR3aa: CASSLATDRVGSEQYF

d_gene: -
j_gene: TRBJ1-1
v_gene: TRBV2
abundance: once
len: 13
CDR3nt: TGTGCCAGCATCGAGGTTGGGGACACTGAAGCTTTCTTT
CDR3aa: CASIEVGDTEAFF

d_gene: -
j_gene: TRBJ1-2
v_gene: TRBV4-2
abundance: -
len: 16
CDR3nt: TGTGCCAGCAGCATGACGGGGACGTCCGGACCCTATGGCTACACCTTC
CDR3aa: CASSMTGTSGPYGYTF

d_gene: TRBD2
j_gene: TRBJ2-7
v_gene: TRBV29-1
abundance: few
len: 14
CDR3nt: TGCAGCGTGACCGCAGTTAGGACTAGTTACGAGCAGTACTTC
CDR3aa: CSVTAVRTSYEQYF

d_gene: TRBD1
j_gene: TRBJ2-5
v_gene: TRBV11-2
abundance: -
len: 17
CDR3nt: TGTGCCAGCAGCTTAGTACCCCAGGGGGCGACGGGGGAGACCCAGTACTTC
CDR3aa: CASSLVPQGATGETQYF

d_gene: -
j_gene: TRBJ1-3
v_gene: TRBV6-5
abundance: -
len: 13
CDR3nt: TGTGCCAGCAGTTCCGAGTTTGGAAACACCATATATTTT
CDR3aa: CASSSEFGNTIYF

d_gene: -
j_gene: TRBJ2-1
v_gene: TRBV7-8
abundance: -
len: 15
CDR3nt: TGTGCCAGCAGCTTTCGTTCAGATTCCGCCGGTGAGCAGTTCTTC
CDR3aa: CASSFRSDSAGEQFF

d_gene: TRBD1
j_gene: TRBJ1-5
v_gene: TRBV19
abundance: -
len: 18
CDR3nt: TGTGCCAGTAGTGTAGGGGACAGGGGAGGAAATAGCAATCAGCCCCAGCATTTT
CDR3aa: CASSVGDRGGNSNQPQHF

d_gene: -
j_gene: TRBJ2-2
v_gene: TRBV14
abundance: -
len: 16
CDR3nt: TGTGCCAGCAGCCGATATCTTCAGGCGAACACCGGGGAGCTGTTTTTT
CDR3aa: CASSRYLQANTGELFF

d_gene: -
j_gene: TRBJ1-2
v_gene: TRBV29-1
abundance: -
len: 13
CDR3nt: TGCAGCGTGGAAGGACCCCAAGGCTATGGCTACACCTTC
CDR3aa: CSVEGPQGYGYTF

d_gene: TRBD2
j_gene: TRBJ2-1
v_gene: TRBV5-6
abundance: -
len: 15
CDR3nt: TGTGCCAGCAGCTTAGGCGGGGGGGCCTACAATGAGCAGTTCTTC
CDR3aa: CASSLGGGAYNEQFF

d_gene: TRBD1
j_gene: TRBJ1-2
v_gene: TRBV5-6
abundance: -
len: 17
CDR3nt: TGTGCCAGCAGCTCCGGGACAGGGGGAGGGAGTAACTATGGCTACACCTTC
CDR3aa: CASSSGTGGGSNYGYTF

d_gene: TRBD2
j_gene: TRBJ2-1
v_gene: TRBV29-1
abundance: -
len: 15
CDR3nt: TGCAGCGGGAGTCGACTAGCGGGAAGATACAATGAGCAGTTCTTC
CDR3aa: CSGSRLAGRYNEQFF

d_gene: TRBD1
j_gene: TRBJ1-2
v_gene: TRBV5-4
abundance: once
len: 15
CDR3nt: TGTGCCAGCAGCTCCGGGACAGGGGTTTACTATGGCTACACCTTC
CDR3aa: CASSSGTGVYYGYTF

d_gene: -
j_gene: TRBJ1-6
v_gene: TRBV11-2
abundance: -
len: 13
CDR3nt: TGTGCCAGCAGCTTACGGCTCTCTTCACCCCTCCACTTT
CDR3aa: CASSLRLSSPLHF

d_gene: TRBD1
j_gene: TRBJ1-4
v_gene: TRBV28
abundance: -
len: 15
CDR3nt: TGTGCCAGCAGGGGACAGGGGGCGGGTAATGAAAAACTGTTTTTT
CDR3aa: CASRGQGAGNEKLFF

d_gene: TRBD2
j_gene: TRBJ2-1
v_gene: TRBV3-1/TRBV3-2
abundance: -
len: 16
CDR3nt: TGTGCCAGCAGCCAAGAAAGGGACTACCCATACAATGAGCAGTTCTTC
CDR3aa: CASSQERDYPYNEQFF

d_gene: TRBD1
j_gene: TRBJ1-6
v_gene: TRBV18
abundance: once
len: 15
CDR3nt: TGTGCCAGCTCACGGGGACAGGGTTGGAATTCACCCCTCCACTTT
CDR3aa: CASSRGQGWNSPLHF

d_gene: -
j_gene: TRBJ2-3
v_gene: TRBV18
abundance: few
len: 15
CDR3nt: TGTGCCAGCTCCCTCGGACAACCGCAGCAAGATACGCAGTATTTT
CDR3aa: CASSLGQPQQDTQYF

d_gene: -
j_gene: TRBJ2-1
v_gene: TRBV2
abundance: -
len: 13
CDR3nt: TGTGCCAGCTTCCCCAGGGTGTCCCCTGAGCAGTTCTTC
CDR3aa: CASFPRVSPEQFF

d_gene: -
j_gene: TRBJ2-7
v_gene: TRBV19
abundance: -
len: 14
CDR3nt: TGTGCCAGTAGTAGCCAGGTGGGCCGGGGTGAGCAGTACTTC
CDR3aa: CASSSQVGRGEQYF

d_gene: -
j_gene: TRBJ1-1
v_gene: TRBV27
abundance: -
len: 15
CDR3nt: TGTGCCAGCAGTTTTGGGGCCGAGAGGGGCACTGAAGCTTTCTTT
CDR3aa: CASSFGAERGTEAFF

d_gene: -
j_gene: TRBJ1-2
v_gene: TRBV28
abundance: -
len: 14
CDR3nt: TGTGCCAGCAGTTTACCGGCGAAGGGGAGGGGCTACACCTTC
CDR3aa: CASSLPAKGRGYTF

d_gene: TRBD2
j_gene: TRBJ2-5
v_gene: TRBV7-3
abundance: -
len: 16
CDR3nt: TGTGCCAGCAGCTTAGGTATAGCGGGTGCGGTAGAGACCCAGTACTTC
CDR3aa: CASSLGIAGAVETQYF

d_gene: -
j_gene: TRBJ2-3
v_gene: TRBV19
abundance: once
len: 15
CDR3nt: TGTGCCAGTAGTATTTTGGGACGGCCCACAGATACGCAGTATTTT
CDR3aa: CASSILGRPTDTQYF

d_gene: -
j_gene: TRBJ1-5
v_gene: TRBV9
abundance: -
len: 13
CDR3nt: TGTGCCAGCAGCGTAGGGATTAATCAGCCCCAGCATTTT
CDR3aa: CASSVGINQPQHF

d_gene: -
j_gene: TRBJ2-1
v_gene: TRBV7-3
abundance: -
len: 12
CDR3nt: TGTGCCAGCAGCTTAACCGGTAGCGAGCAGTTCTTC
CDR3aa: CASSLTGSEQFF

d_gene: -
j_gene: TRBJ1-2
v_gene: TRBV30
abundance: -
len: 15
CDR3nt: TGTGCTCAAGTCGTTCTGGGACGGGTTAACTATGGCTACACCTTC
CDR3aa: CAQVVLGRVNYGYTF

d_gene: -
j_gene: TRBJ1-4
v_gene: TRBV27
abundance: -
len: 16
CDR3nt: TGTGCCAGCAGGATCCCCCAAGGGACCGAAAATGAAAAACTGTTTTTT
CDR3aa: CASRIPQGTENEKLFF

d_gene: -
j_gene: TRBJ2-5
v_gene: TRBV4-1
abundance: -
len: 14
CDR3nt: TGCGCCAGCAGCCAAGGGTCCTACCAAGAGACCCAGTACTTC
CDR3aa: CASSQGSYQETQYF

d_gene: TRBD2
j_gene: TRBJ2-1
v_gene: TRBV11-2
abundance: -
len: 17
CDR3nt: TGTGCCAGCAGCCCCGATTCCGGGACTAGCGGTTACAATGAGCAGTTCTTC
CDR3aa: CASSPDSGTSGYNEQFF

d_gene: TRBD1
j_gene: TRBJ2-5
v_gene: TRBV28
abundance: once
len: 14
CDR3nt: TGTGCCAGCCGATCCTATACAGGGGGAGAGACCCAGTACTTC
CDR3aa: CASRSYTGGETQYF

d_gene: -
j_gene: TRBJ2-4
v_gene: TRBV6-2/TRBV6-3
abundance: few
len: 16
CDR3nt: TGTGCCAGCAGTACGGGGATAGGGCTAGCCAAAAACATTCAGTACTTC
CDR3aa: CASSTGIGLAKNIQYF

d_gene: -
j_gene: TRBJ2-7
v_gene: TRBV5-8
abundance: -
len: 11
CDR3nt: TGTGCCAGCAGCTTAGTCACCGAGCAGTACTTC
CDR3aa: CASSLVTEQYF

d_gene: TRBD1
j_gene: TRBJ2-7
v_gene: TRBV28
abundance: -
len: 15
CDR3nt: TGTGCCAGCAGTCTAGGACAGGGGGGCACCTACGAGCAGTACTTC
CDR3aa: CASSLGQGGTYEQYF

d_gene: TRBD2
j_gene: TRBJ2-3
v_gene: TRBV6-4
abundance: -
len: 20
CDR3nt: TGTGCCAGCAGTGAAAGCCCCTTTGGGGCTAGCGGGGGATACACAGATACGCAGTATTTT
CDR3aa: CASSESPFGASGGYTDTQYF

d_gene: TRBD2
j_gene: TRBJ2-1
v_gene: TRBV7-2
abundance: -
len: 17
CDR3nt: TGTGCCAGCAGCTTCGTAGCGGGGGGGCCTGACTACAATGAGCAGTTCTTC
CDR3aa: CASSFVAGGPDYNEQFF

d_gene: TRBD1
j_gene: TRBJ1-1
v_gene: TRBV7-2
abundance: -
len: 17
CDR3nt: TGTGCCAGCAGCTTAAGGGGACAGGGGAGGATCAACACTGAAGCTTTCTTT
CDR3aa: CASSLRGQGRINTEAFF

d_gene: -
j_gene: TRBJ2-7
v_gene: TRBV6-1
abundance: -
len: 13
CDR3nt: TGTGCCAGCAGTGACAGGTTAAAGCGCGAGCAGTACTTC
CDR3aa: CASSDRLKREQYF

d_gene: -
j_gene: TRBJ2-3
v_gene: TRBV9
abundance: once
len: 12
CDR3nt: TGTGCCAGCAGCGGATACACAGATACGCAGTATTTT
CDR3aa: CASSGYTDTQYF

d_gene: -
j_gene: TRBJ1-5
v_gene: TRBV5-6
abundance: -
len: 13
CDR3nt: TGTGCCAGCAGCCGCAGGGCTTTTCAGCCCCAGCATTTT
CDR3aa: CASSRRAFQPQHF

d_gene: TRBD1
j_gene: TRBJ1-2
v_gene: TRBV7-9
abundance: -
len: 14
CDR3nt: TGTGCCAGCAGCTCACAGGGGGCACCCTATGGCTACACCTTC
CDR3aa: CASSSQGAPYGYTF

d_gene: -
j_gene: TRBJ1-5
v_gene: TRBV28
abundance: -
len: 12
CDR3nt: TGTGCCAGCGGGGGGGTCAATCAGCCCCAGCATTTT
CDR3aa: CASGGVNQPQHF